Below, 31 T cell receptor beta chains from the same sample are listed, as sequenced in a study of shared clonotypes between healthy human individuals. CD45RO negativity and positive selection for CCR7 defined naive CD8 cells, a population that excluded terminally differentiated effector memory CD45RA+ cells. Profiled with immunoSEQ multiplex PCR; TCRdb holds only in-frame clones, not every one. This table holds about 2,100,000 clones, about 93% found once. Sequenced material: naive CD8+ T cells from PBMCs. All receptors come from a man in his late teens or twenties in good health. Some clones in this sample may be carry-over from other donors' samples.

This chain uses TRBV6-1 with TRBJ1-5; a weak D match, TRBD1 (5 bases). Germline loops: CDR1 MNHNS, CDR2 SASEGT. Trimming took off 5 bases at V and 2 bases at J, with 10 bases between the two ends. The CDR3 is 14 residues long. The CDR3 loop reads CASSLRVGNQPQHF. Written as DNA, the CDR3 is TGTGCCAGCAGTCTCAGGGTTGGCAATCAGCCCCAGCATTTT.

The rearrangement joins TRBV10-3 to TRBJ1-5, with a possible D match to TRBD1 (5 bases). CDR1 is ENHRY, CDR2 SYGVKD, per germline. Between the trimmed V and J ends, which lost 0 bases and 6 bases, there was a span of 9 bases. The CDR3 is 14 amino acids. Here the CDR3 DNA reads TGTGCCATCAGTGAGTCGGCAGGGAGTCAGCCCCAGCATTTT. It translates to CAISESAGSQPQHF.

This chain uses TRBV7-3 with TRBJ2-1; TRBD2 might be the D (6 bases). This CDR3 is built from 17 residues. The V and J ends lost 5 bases and 4 bases respectively, with 21 bases between them. The germline V gene has CDR1 SGHTA and CDR2 FQGTGA. The CDR3 nucleotides are TGTGCCAGCAGCAACTTTGGTAGGGGACTCGTTTACAATGAGCAGTTCTTC. It specifies CASSNFGRGLVYNEQFF. Full variable domain (remainder filled in from reference TRBV7-3 and TRBJ2-1): GAGVSQTPSNKVTEKGKYVELRCDPISGHTALYWYRQSLGQGPEFLIYFQGTGAADDSGLPNDRFFAVRPEGSVSTLKIQRTERGDSAVYLCASSNFGRGLVYNEQFFGPGTRLTVL.

This clone occurred once. The CDR3 region has the DNA TGTGCCAGCAGCGCACCACCGGGACTAGTTGATGCCGATACGCAGTATTTT. It specifies CASSAPPGLVDADTQYF. The chain uses TRBV9 and TRBJ2-3, with 8 bases fitting TRBD2. The CDR3 totals 17 residues. The germline V gene has CDR1 SGDLS and CDR2 YYNGEE. J was trimmed by 6 bases and V by 3 bases; bases with no gene match: 15. The full variable domain, completed using reference TRBV9 and TRBJ2-3, is DSGVTQTPKHLITATGQRVTLRCSPRSGDLSVYWYQQSLDQGLQFLIQYYNGEERAKGNILERFSAQQFPDLHSELNLSSLELGDSALYFCASSAPPGLVDADTQYFGPGTRLTVL.

V and J are TRBV29-1 and TRBJ1-2, with D perhaps TRBD1 (6 bases). The CDR3 sequence is 12 residues long. CDR1 is SQVTM and CDR2 is ANQGSEA in the germline V gene. V dropped 6 bases and J dropped 5 bases, with 13 bases sitting between them. CDR3 sequence: CSVRDTIYGYTF. The CDR3, as DNA: TGCAGCGTCCGGGACACCATATATGGCTACACCTTC. Full variable domain (outside the CDR3, taken from reference TRBV29-1 and TRBJ1-2): SAVISQKPSRDICQRGTSLTIQCQVDSQVTMMFWYRQQPGQSLTLIATANQGSEATYESGFVIDKFPISRPNLTFSTLTVSNMSPEDSSIYLCSVRDTIYGYTFGSGTRLTVV.

The chain employs TRBV5-1 and TRBJ2-2, with 10 bases fitting TRBD1. The V gene end was trimmed by 1 base and the J gene end by 2 bases; junction bases not matched to a gene: 5. Germline V CDR1 and CDR2: SGHRS, YFSETQ. The CDR3 loop spans 17 amino acids. The CDR3 DNA reads TGCGCCAGCAGCTTGCCAGACAGGGGGCCAAACACCGGGGAGCTGTTTTTT. This encodes CASSLPDRGPNTGELFF. The entire variable domain, with the rest obtained from reference TRBV5-1 and TRBJ2-2, is as follows: KAGVTQTPRYLIKTRGQQVTLSCSPISGHRSVSWYQQTPGQGLQFLFEYFSETQRNKGNFPGRFSGRQFSNSRSEMNVSTLELGDSALYLCASSLPDRGPNTGELFFGEGSRLTVL.

The rearrangement uses TRBV28 and TRBJ1-5, with D uncertain. Germline V CDR1 and CDR2: MDHEN, SYDVKM. V was pared by 4 bases and J by 0 bases, with 10 bases between. The CDR3 length is 15 residues. Here the CDR3 reads CASSYQTFSNQPQHF. Written as DNA, the CDR3 is TGTGCCAGCAGTTATCAGACATTTAGCAATCAGCCCCAGCATTTT.

This rearrangement joins TRBV4-2 to TRBJ1-5, with D unresolved. This CDR3 comprises 16 residues. Germline CDR1 LGHNA, CDR2 YNFKEQ. V was trimmed by 1 base and J by 3 bases, leaving 13 bases between them. CDR3 amino acids: CASSQGAPSNNQPQHF. CDR3 bases: TGTGCCAGCAGCCAAGGGGCCCCGAGCAACAATCAGCCCCAGCATTTT.

The V gene is TRBV4-1, the J gene TRBJ2-7; no definite D call. The CDR3 spans 13 residues. The germline CDR1 and CDR2 sequences are MGHRA and YSYEKL. V lost 3 bases, J lost 2 bases, and 8 bases lay in between. CDR3 sequence (DNA): TGCGCCAGCAGCCACCCAGGCACCTACGAGCAGTACTTC. Translating gives CASSHPGTYEQYF.

V is TRBV10-3 and J is TRBJ1-2; the D gene is possibly TRBD1 (6 bases). In germline, CDR1 is ENHRY, CDR2 SYGVKD. The CDR3 totals 18 residues. The ends were cut back, 4 bases at V and 0 bases at J, with 21 bases in the middle. Written as DNA, the CDR3 is TGTGCCATCAGTGTATACTACAGGGAAGACCCCTCTAACTATGGCTACACCTTC. This translates into CAISVYYREDPSNYGYTF.

In regard to this clone: The same CDR3 is also encoded by other DNA sequences in this sample. The CDR3 is CASSARDRGNEQFF. The DNA of the CDR3 is TGTGCCAGCAGCGCCCGGGACAGGGGAAATGAGCAGTTCTTC. The rearrangement links TRBV7-9 to TRBJ2-1, with 10 bases fitting TRBD1. Germline V gene data show CDR1 as SEHNR and CDR2 as FQNEAQ (reference sequence). The CDR3 spans 14 residues. V lost 5 bases and J lost 7; bases outside the gene matches: 5.

The chain carries TRBV6-1 and TRBJ2-1; D not certain. Germline V CDR1 and CDR2: MNHNS, SASEGT. V lost 1 base, J lost 7 bases, and 8 bases lay in between. This CDR3 comprises 13 residues. The CDR3 is CASSEGQVNEQFF. The CDR3 DNA sequence: TGTGCCAGCAGTGAAGGGCAGGTAAATGAGCAGTTCTTC.

The chain is built from TRBV4-1 and TRBJ2-7; 7 bases map to TRBD2. The junction had 13 bases not matched to a gene; V was cut back by 3 bases and J by 5 bases. The germline gives CDR1 MGHRA, CDR2 YSYEKL. There are 16 residues in the CDR3. In DNA form, the CDR3 reads TGCGCCAGCAGCCAGGGACGGGGGGAGGGTATCAACGAGCAGTACTTC. As protein: CASSQGRGEGINEQYF.

Details on this clone: Other DNA sequences within the sample encode an identical CDR3. The chain joins TRBV11-2 to TRBJ2-5; 14 positions agree with TRBD2. This CDR3 has 15 amino acids. Germline values: CDR1 SGHAT, CDR2 FQNNGV. The V gene end was trimmed by 3 bases and the J gene end by 4 bases; junction bases not matched to a gene: 1. The CDR3 spells CASSLGLAGVETQYF. Here the CDR3 DNA reads TGTGCCAGCAGCTTGGGACTAGCGGGAGTAGAGACCCAGTACTTC.

The CDR3 nucleotides read TGCGCCAGCAGCCAGCCCACCTACCTACGCAATGAGCAGTTCTTC. This gives the protein CASSQPTYLRNEQFF. The gene calls are TRBV4-1 and TRBJ2-1; no clear D gene. With 3 bases removed from V and 6 bases from J, the gap between germline ends came to 15 bases. CDR1 and CDR2 (germline): MGHRA, YSYEKL. The CDR3 contains 15 residues.

The chain links TRBV29-1 to TRBJ2-7; a weak D match, TRBD2 (5 bases). Germline V gene sequence: CDR1 SQVTM, CDR2 ANQGSEA. Trimming shortened V by 5 bases and J by 6 bases, and 14 bases separated the two germline ends. This CDR3 region has 12 residues. As DNA, the CDR3 is TGCAGCGTTTTGGCCCCACGGGGCGAGCAGTACTTC. Translation: CSVLAPRGEQYF.

The chain is built from TRBV7-9 and TRBJ2-2; tentatively, D is TRBD1 (5 bases). V gave up 5 bases and J gave up 0 bases, with 16 bases separating them. CDR3 length: 17 residues. Germline CDR1 and CDR2: SEHNR and FQNEAQ (reference sequence). CDR3 protein: CASSLSGMATNTGELFF. For the CDR3, the DNA is TGTGCCAGCAGCCTGTCAGGGATGGCCACGAACACCGGGGAGCTGTTTTTT.

This chain uses TRBV7-8 with TRBJ2-7, with D possibly being TRBD2 (6 bases). Germline V CDR1 and CDR2: SGHVS, FQNEAQ. There are 13 residues in the CDR3. V was shortened by 1 base and J by 5 bases, with 9 bases between the two germline ends. The CDR3, as DNA: TGTGCCAGCAGCTTAGGGGCGGGAAACGAGCAGTACTTC. Its protein product is CASSLGAGNEQYF.

The V call is TRBV25-1, the J call TRBJ2-7; the D gene could be TRBD1 or TRBD2 (6 bases each). This CDR3 region has 15 residues. Trimming removed 3 bases from V and 4 bases from J, with 16 bases in between. Germline V lookup: CDR1 MGHDK, CDR2 SYGVNS. The CDR3 DNA sequence: TGTGCCAGCAGTGACTTTAGCAGGGGAGGATACGAGCAGTACTTC. Translation: CASSDFSRGGYEQYF.

The chain employs TRBV28 and TRBJ1-5; D unclear. This CDR3 has 16 amino acids. Germline CDR1 and CDR2: MDHEN and SYDVKM. V lost 1 base and J 0 bases, leaving 10 bases between the germline ends. CDR3 DNA sequence: TGTGCCAGCAGTTTATTTCTGGGGAATAGCAATCAGCCCCAGCATTTT. Its protein is CASSLFLGNSNQPQHF.

This sequence joins TRBV6-4 and TRBJ1-2, with 7 positions matching TRBD1. CDR3 size: 12 residues. V lost 4 bases and J lost 8; bases outside the gene matches: 4. Germline-derived CDR1 and CDR2 are MRHNA and SNTAGT. The CDR3 here is CASSGRQGGYTF. The CDR3 nucleotides are TGTGCCAGCAGTGGGAGACAGGGAGGCTACACCTTC.

This clone appeared a few times. Different DNA sequences within this sample yield the same CDR3. The rearrangement uses TRBV7-9 and TRBJ2-5, with D maybe TRBD1 (5 bases). Trimming shortened V by 2 bases and J by 2 bases, and 6 bases separated the two germline ends. Germline-derived CDR1 and CDR2 are SEHNR and FQNEAQ (reference sequence). The CDR3 loop spans 13 amino acids. The CDR3 DNA reads as TGTGCCAGCAGCTTACAGGGACAAGAGACCCAGTACTTC. It codes for CASSLQGQETQYF.

The V gene is TRBV5-1, the J gene TRBJ1-2; 8 bases match TRBD1. CDR1 and CDR2 (germline): SGHRS, YFSETQ. Trimming took 1 base from V and 0 from J; bases not matched to a gene: 8. This CDR3 is built from 17 residues. The CDR3 sequence: CASSLSTDRVANYGYTF. CDR3 DNA: TGCGCCAGCAGCTTGTCGACGGACAGGGTTGCTAACTATGGCTACACCTTC.

The chain employs TRBV6-5 and TRBJ1-1; 7 nucleotides align to TRBD1. Germline V lookup: CDR1 MNHEY, CDR2 SVGAGI. Trimming removed 6 bases from V and 5 bases from J; junction bases left unmatched: 6. This CDR3 is built from 13 residues. CDR3 nucleotide sequence: TGTGCCAGCAGCCCTGGACAGGTTACTGAAGCTTTCTTT. This sequence encodes CASSPGQVTEAFF.

This clone has only one observation. J is TRBJ2-7 and V is TRBV19, with 10 nucleotides matching TRBD1. Germline V gene sequence: CDR1 LNHDA, CDR2 SQIVND (reference sequence). After removal of 4 bases from V and 6 bases from J, the junction contained 9 bases not matched to a gene. The CDR3 consists of 15 residues. The chain's CDR3 is CASSTYGTGAGEQYF. As DNA, the CDR3 is TGTGCCAGTAGTACCTACGGGACAGGGGCGGGCGAGCAGTACTTC.

This chain uses TRBV9 with TRBJ2-2; 7 bases align to TRBD2. This CDR3 has 17 amino acids. Germline V gene lookup returns CDR1 SGDLS and CDR2 YYNGEE. J was trimmed by 4 bases and V by 3 bases; bases with no gene match: 12. The CDR3 DNA reads TGTGCCAGCAGCGAATTTGACGGCGGGGGAACCACCGGGGAGCTGTTTTTT. Its translation is CASSEFDGGGTTGELFF.

This clone showed up just a few times. This chain joins TRBV27 and TRBJ1-2; perhaps TRBD1 as D (5 bases). Deletions cut 4 bases from V and 6 bases from J, with 15 bases between. Germline V gene sequence: CDR1 MNHEY, CDR2 SMNVEV (reference sequence). The CDR3 totals 14 residues. The CDR3 nucleotides are TGTGCCAGCAGTTCCTCCAGGGTGCCCAATGGCTACACCTTC. Translated: CASSSSRVPNGYTF.

The chain carries TRBV7-8 and TRBJ2-7; a possible D gene is TRBD1 (5 bases). The CDR3 contains 15 residues. In germline, CDR1 is SGHVS, CDR2 FQNEAQ. V gave up 0 bases and J gave up 0 bases, with 9 bases separating them. This CDR3 reads CASSLARGSSYEQYF. In nucleotides, the CDR3 is TGTGCCAGCAGCTTAGCAAGGGGCAGCTCCTACGAGCAGTACTTC.

The rearrangement joins TRBV21-1 to TRBJ2-5. TRBV21-1 is noted as a pseudogene. CDR3 length equals 10 residues. The chain's CDR3 is CASRGETQYF. CDR3 bases: TGTGCCAGCAGGGGGGAGACCCAGTACTTC.

The CDR3 here is CASSSRGLGHEQYF. The DNA for the CDR3 is TGTGCCAGCAGCTCCAGAGGTTTGGGGCACGAGCAGTACTTC. This chain connects TRBV6-5 to TRBJ2-7, with TRBD1 as a possible D gene (5 bases). This CDR3 contains 14 residues. CDR1 is MNHEY and CDR2 is SVGAGI in the germline V gene. The V end was cut by 6 bases, the J end by 5 bases, with 17 bases between.

The chain has TRBV10-3 and TRBJ1-1; 10 positions match TRBD1. The CDR3 length is 17 residues. CDR1 is ENHRY and CDR2 is SYGVKD in the germline V gene. J lost 4 bases, V lost 4 bases, and 12 bases had no gene match. CDR3 DNA: TGTGCCATCAGTGCGTCCCGGGACAGGGGACGGACCACTGAAGCTTTCTTT. Translated: CAISASRDRGRTTEAFF.